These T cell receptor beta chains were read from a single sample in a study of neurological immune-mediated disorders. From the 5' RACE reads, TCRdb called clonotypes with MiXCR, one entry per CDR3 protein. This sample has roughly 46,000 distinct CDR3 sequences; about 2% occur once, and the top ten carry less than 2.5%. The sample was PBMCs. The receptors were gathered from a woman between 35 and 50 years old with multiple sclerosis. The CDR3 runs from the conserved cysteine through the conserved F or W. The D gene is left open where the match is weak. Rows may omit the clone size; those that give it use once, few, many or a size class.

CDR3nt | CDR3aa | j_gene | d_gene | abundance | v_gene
TGCAGTGCTCTGCCAACCACAGATACGCAGTATTTT | CSALPTTDTQYF | TRBJ2-3 | NA | many | TRBV20-1
TGCAGCGTTGCCAAACGTCAGGATCCGAACTATGGCTACACCTTC | CSVAKRQDPNYGYTF | TRBJ1-2 | NA | many | TRBV29-1
TGTGCCAGCAGCTTAGGGTTGGAAACTGAAGCTTTCTTT | CASSLGLETEAFF | TRBJ1-1 | NA | many | TRBV11-2
TGTGCCAGCAGTTACGCGAGGTACGGGACTTACGAGCAGTACTTC | CASSYARYGTYEQYF | TRBJ2-7 | NA | many | TRBV6-6
TGCAGTGCTCTAGTTCATCTTTCATTGGGCAGGCAAAACACTGAAGCTTTCTTT | CSALVHLSLGRQNTEAFF | TRBJ1-1 | NA | many | TRBV20-1
TGCGCCAGCAGCTATAGACAGGGTGCCAACGAGCAGTACTTC | CASSYRQGANEQYF | TRBJ2-7 | TRBD1 | many | TRBV5-1
TGTGCCATCAGTGGGAACTTCGTAGGGAGCAATCAGCCCCAGCATTTT | CAISGNFVGSNQPQHF | TRBJ1-5 | NA | many | TRBV10-3
TGCAGTGCTAACGATTGGGGCACCGGGGAGCTGTTTTTT | CSANDWGTGELFF | TRBJ2-2 | NA | many | TRBV20-1
TGTGCCAGCAGCCTTCATGAAGAATCCTACGAGCAGTACTTC | CASSLHEESYEQYF | TRBJ2-7 | NA | many | TRBV3-1
TGCGCCAGCAGCTTCGACACCTATGGCTACACCTTC | CASSFDTYGYTF | TRBJ1-2 | NA | many | TRBV5-1
TGTGCCAGCAGCCACGCACTAGCGGGGCAGGGCAAGCAGTACTTC | CASSHALAGQGKQYF | TRBJ2-7 | TRBD2 | many | TRBV3-1
TGTGCCAGCAGCAAGAACGGGGGGGCGGATACGCAGTATTTT | CASSKNGGADTQYF | TRBJ2-3 | TRBD2 | NA | TRBV9
TGTGCCAGCACCCGGGACTCCAGGAGCTATGGCTACACCTTC | CASTRDSRSYGYTF | TRBJ1-2 | NA | many | TRBV6-5
TGTGCCAGCAGCCCCCCGGGGGGGGATACGAGCAATCAGCCCCAGCATTTT | CASSPPGGDTSNQPQHF | TRBJ1-5 | NA | many | TRBV6-6
TGTGCCAGCAGTTTAGATGGTAGCGGGGCGACAGATACGCAGTATTTT | CASSLDGSGATDTQYF | TRBJ2-3 | TRBD2 | many | TRBV12-3/TRBV12-4
TGTGCCAGCAGTCCCGTGCAGGGTCGGGGAAGTTCCGAGCAGTACTTC | CASSPVQGRGSSEQYF | TRBJ2-7 | NA | many | TRBV7-9
TGTGCCATCAGGGACAGGGTTGGGGCCAACGTCCTGACTTTC | CAIRDRVGANVLTF | TRBJ2-6 | TRBD1 | many | TRBV10-3
TGCGCCAGCAGCTTGGGGCCAGGGGTTGAGCAGTACTTC | CASSLGPGVEQYF | TRBJ2-7 | NA | medium-sized | TRBV5-1
TGTGCCAGCAGTTACGGGACAGGAGGCTCTAATGAGCAGTTCTTC | CASSYGTGGSNEQFF | TRBJ2-1 | TRBD1 | many | TRBV12-3/TRBV12-4
TGCAGTGCTAGCAAGCGTGGGACCCACAATGAGCAGTTCTTC | CSASKRGTHNEQFF | TRBJ2-1 | NA | many | TRBV20-1
TGCGCCAGCAGCTTAACTTTCGGGACTCCAGGATACGAGCAGTACTTC | CASSLTFGTPGYEQYF | TRBJ2-7 | NA | many | TRBV5-1
TGCGCCAGCAGCCAAGATAGGGGGACAGGGCGCGAGCAGTACTTC | CASSQDRGTGREQYF | TRBJ2-7 | TRBD1 | many | TRBV4-1
TGCAGTGCCCCACGGGGCTACAGCACAGATACGCAGTATTTT | CSAPRGYSTDTQYF | TRBJ2-3 | NA | many | TRBV20-1
TGCGCCAGCAGCTTGTCCTCAGTCCGCTATGGCTACACCTTC | CASSLSSVRYGYTF | TRBJ1-2 | NA | many | TRBV5-1
TGTGCCAGCAGCCAAGATCTACGGGGGTCCCTCGGAGATACGCAGTATTTT | CASSQDLRGSLGDTQYF | TRBJ2-3 | NA | few | TRBV4-2
TGCAGCGTTGACCCCGGCTCCTCTGGAAACACCATATATTTT | CSVDPGSSGNTIYF | TRBJ1-3 | NA | many | TRBV29-1
TGCGCCAGCAGCCAAGATTCACAGGTGCTCTCCTACGAGCAGTACTTC | CASSQDSQVLSYEQYF | TRBJ2-7 | NA | many | TRBV4-1
TGCAGTGCTAGAGGCAGGGGGTACTCCTACGAGCAGTACTTC | CSARGRGYSYEQYF | TRBJ2-7 | TRBD1 | many | TRBV20-1
TGTGCCAGCAGCCTCTCGTCGGCCCAGTTCGCCTACAATGAGCAGTTCTTC | CASSLSSAQFAYNEQFF | TRBJ2-1 | NA | many | TRBV4-2
TGCGCCAGCAGCTTGGGGTGGGTAGACGGCGAGCAGTTCTTC | CASSLGWVDGEQFF | TRBJ2-1 | NA | many | TRBV5-1
TGCGCCAGCAGCCGAGAAGGACAGGGGGGTGGCATTCAGTACTTC | CASSREGQGGGIQYF | TRBJ2-4 | TRBD1 | many | TRBV5-1
TGTGCCATCAGTGAGGGACAGTTGAACAATGAGCAGTTCTTC | CAISEGQLNNEQFF | TRBJ2-1 | NA | many | TRBV10-3
TGCGCCAGCAGCCCCGGACAGGGCCAAGCTTATGGCTACACCTTC | CASSPGQGQAYGYTF | TRBJ1-2 | TRBD1 | many | TRBV5-1
TGTGCCACCGCGGGCAGCTATGGCTACACCTTC | CATAGSYGYTF | TRBJ1-2 | NA | many | TRBV10-3
TGTGCCAGCAGCCCCAGGAGCCGGGGGAACACTGAAGCTTTCTTT | CASSPRSRGNTEAFF | TRBJ1-1 | NA | many | TRBV7-9
TGTGCCAGCAGCGTAGCCCGAGAAGGCTATGGCTACACCTTC | CASSVAREGYGYTF | TRBJ1-2 | NA | many | TRBV9
TGTGCCAGCAGCCGGGACAGAGTCTCCTACGAGCAGTACTTC | CASSRDRVSYEQYF | TRBJ2-7 | TRBD1 | many | TRBV11-2
TGTGCCAGCAGTTACGGTACAGGGACTGGCTACACCTTC | CASSYGTGTGYTF | TRBJ1-2 | NA | many | TRBV12-3/TRBV12-4
TGTGCCACCAGTGATCCGCTAGCGGGGGGGACAGATACGCAGTATTTT | CATSDPLAGGTDTQYF | TRBJ2-3 | TRBD2 | many | TRBV24-1
TGTGCCAGCAGTGAAAGACTAGTTGGTGAGCAGTTCTTC | CASSERLVGEQFF | TRBJ2-1 | NA | many | TRBV2
TGCGCCAGCAGCCCAGGACAGGCGTCCAACTATGGCTACACCTTC | CASSPGQASNYGYTF | TRBJ1-2 | TRBD1 | many | TRBV5-1
TGTGCCAGCAGCGCCGGACTAGCGGGGGGGATCAATGAGCAGTTCTTC | CASSAGLAGGINEQFF | TRBJ2-1 | TRBD2 | many | TRBV9
TGCAGTAGGAACCGGGGGACAGGGACGTTCAGGACTGAAGCTTTCTTT | CSRNRGTGTFRTEAFF | TRBJ1-1 | TRBD1 | many | TRBV20-1
TGCGCCAGCAGATTGACAGGGTCGGACATTCAGTACTTC | CASRLTGSDIQYF | TRBJ2-4 | TRBD1 | many | TRBV5-1
TGTGCCAGCAGCCCGCGAGGGGGAGTGGAAGAGCAGTACTTC | CASSPRGGVEEQYF | TRBJ2-7 | NA | many | TRBV6-6
TGTGCCAGCAGTTTAGGACAGGGCAATGAGCAGTTCTTC | CASSLGQGNEQFF | TRBJ2-1 | TRBD1 | many | TRBV6-5
TGTGCCATCAGTGATCCTACATCGACCTTAAGGGAGACCCAGTACTTC | CAISDPTSTLRETQYF | TRBJ2-5 | NA | many | TRBV10-3
TGCAGCGTTGAAGAGGGAAGGAACACCGGGGAGCTGTTTTTT | CSVEEGRNTGELFF | TRBJ2-2 | NA | many | TRBV29-1
TGTGCCAGCAGTCAAAGCTCTGGGGCCAACGTCCTGACTTTC | CASSQSSGANVLTF | TRBJ2-6 | NA | many | TRBV27
TGTGCCAGCAGGTCCCCCGGGGATACGCAGTATTTT | CASRSPGDTQYF | TRBJ2-3 | NA | many | TRBV7-2
TGTGCCAGCTCACCCACTAGCGGGGGAGAACAAGAGACCCAGTACTTC | CASSPTSGGEQETQYF | TRBJ2-5 | TRBD2 | many | TRBV18
TGCAGTGCTAGAGATGTCGACGCCACTGGCACAGATACGCAGTATTTT | CSARDVDATGTDTQYF | TRBJ2-3 | NA | many | TRBV20-1
TGTGCCAGCAGCCAAGACCCGGGGCGGACCTACAATGAGCAGTTCTTC | CASSQDPGRTYNEQFF | TRBJ2-1 | NA | many | TRBV4-2
TGCAGTGCTAGAGAGCTCAGGGGGCACCAGCCCCAGCATTTT | CSARELRGHQPQHF | TRBJ1-5 | TRBD1 | many | TRBV20-1
TGTGCCAGCAGCCAGACGACAGGGACTAATCAGCCCCAGCATTTT | CASSQTTGTNQPQHF | TRBJ1-5 | TRBD1 | many | TRBV3-1